This T cell receptor (beta chain) originates from a study of T cells in Graves' hyperthyroidism and ophthalmopathy. The definition of stable Graves' hyperthyroidism was no ophthalmopathy progression within 18 months. Uncontrolled infections, other autoimmune diseases, pregnancy or lactation led to exclusion of patients. PBMCs were obtained from 9 to 10 ml fresh peripheral blood. This clonotype occurred a few times. V lost 2 bases and J 0 bases, leaving 5 bases between the germline ends. This CDR3 region has 15 residues. Germline V gene data show CDR1 as MNHEY and CDR2 as SVGEGT. Researchers amplified the TCR beta CDR3 regions from RNA transcripts. When the TCR CDR3 underwent first-round RT-PCR, the HTBI primer set was used. TCRdb analysed the multiplex PCR reads with MiXCR anew, one entry per CDR3 protein. The sample lists around 450,000 distinct CDR3 sequences, approximately 14% seen once, with around 14% in the top ten.

This TCR was recovered from a woman between 18 and 30 years old with Graves' hyperthyroidism. Material for sequencing was blood. The genes are TRBV6-2 or TRBV6-3 and TRBJ2-6; no firm D call. CDR3 nucleotide sequence: TGTGCCAGCAGTTACACCTCCTCTGGGGCCAACGTCCTGACTTTC. Protein sequence: CASSYTSSGANVLTF.